These T cell receptor beta chains were read from a single sample in a study of CD8 T cells in ankylosing spondylitis. TCRdb processed the 5' RACE reads anew with MiXCR; each CDR3 protein has one entry. The table has about 800,000 distinct CDR3 sequences, about 10% seen once. The sequencing sample was made of blood, either unsorted or a sorted T cell fraction (not recorded which). The receptor set was obtained from a male donor with ankylosing spondylitis. Both conserved end residues are part of each CDR3. Each record gives: V gene, CDR3 protein.

V gene: TRBV20-1; CDR3 protein: CSAPHQGTNSPLHF
V gene: TRBV7-2; CDR3 protein: CASSFSSGGPYEQYF
V gene: TRBV18; CDR3 protein: CASTLGVNTGELFF
V gene: TRBV10-3; CDR3 protein: CAISEGALLEQYF
V gene: TRBV24-1; CDR3 protein: CATSDHLRGGADTQYF
V gene: TRBV7-2; CDR3 protein: CASSPGTVQETQYF
V gene: TRBV6-2/TRBV6-3; CDR3 protein: CASSYPWTGMNTEAFF
V gene: TRBV7-9; CDR3 protein: CASSFVAAYNEQFF
V gene: TRBV24-1; CDR3 protein: CATSELPGTSGTETQYF
V gene: TRBV29-1; CDR3 protein: CSVEGDPGRETQYF
V gene: TRBV20-1; CDR3 protein: CSAKAGGTEAFF
V gene: TRBV5-1; CDR3 protein: CASSFAVNYGYTF
V gene: TRBV7-2; CDR3 protein: CASSPYRERGQPQHF
V gene: TRBV9; CDR3 protein: CASSVGSGTDTQYF
V gene: TRBV7-2; CDR3 protein: CASTGQGKNIQYF
V gene: TRBV7-2; CDR3 protein: CASSIRAKTGGADTQYF
V gene: TRBV9; CDR3 protein: CASSVEAQGANYGYTF
V gene: TRBV5-5; CDR3 protein: CASSYRGQFPNQPQHF
V gene: TRBV5-1; CDR3 protein: CASSLTGTGDSPLHF
V gene: TRBV7-2; CDR3 protein: CASSWGTGAVYEQYF
V gene: TRBV20-1; CDR3 protein: CSAQGLAGVGKNEQYF
V gene: TRBV28; CDR3 protein: CASSVPTSGSSSYEQYF
V gene: TRBV12-3/TRBV12-4; CDR3 protein: CASTKMENTEAFF
V gene: TRBV20-1; CDR3 protein: CSASMAGDLGNEQFF
V gene: TRBV29-1; CDR3 protein: CSVEDLQGDEQFF
V gene: TRBV11-2; CDR3 protein: CASSLEWGALESYEQYF
V gene: TRBV6-5; CDR3 protein: CASSFSPGTGSYTF
V gene: TRBV4-1; CDR3 protein: CASSQDYVRGRYF
V gene: TRBV29-1; CDR3 protein: CSAVPGTSGAYNEQFF
V gene: TRBV29-1; CDR3 protein: CSVAVGGNTEAFF
V gene: TRBV30; CDR3 protein: CAWSVLGGSSPLHF
V gene: TRBV7-4; CDR3 protein: CASSSFLPNSYEQYF
V gene: TRBV12-3/TRBV12-4; CDR3 protein: CASSRHVNYGYTF
V gene: TRBV15; CDR3 protein: CATSRVRPGDEQFF
V gene: TRBV7-2; CDR3 protein: CASSLVLGAGELFF
V gene: TRBV2; CDR3 protein: CASSPPDSPQPQHF
V gene: TRBV20-1; CDR3 protein: CSARAMTSGRAQMFF
V gene: TRBV25-1; CDR3 protein: CASSGGGTGSNEQFF
V gene: TRBV27; CDR3 protein: CASSLRGTVAYNEQFF
V gene: TRBV14; CDR3 protein: CASSQVWSGPVVYEQYF
V gene: TRBV20-1; CDR3 protein: CSAGARGNEQYF
V gene: TRBV20-1; CDR3 protein: CSASNPAIDQPQHF
V gene: TRBV5-1; CDR3 protein: CASSLVGPDGYTF
V gene: TRBV28; CDR3 protein: CASSLLSSGSTDTQYF
V gene: TRBV4-1; CDR3 protein: CASRRIYRGTEAFF
V gene: TRBV5-1; CDR3 protein: CASSSYEGSYTF
V gene: TRBV27; CDR3 protein: CASSLSARKVGGEAFF
V gene: TRBV5-1; CDR3 protein: CASSLTSGDYNEQFF
V gene: TRBV7-2; CDR3 protein: CASSFSKTEAFF
V gene: TRBV28; CDR3 protein: CASSRRDRGRDTQYF
V gene: TRBV7-2; CDR3 protein: CASSSGGTRTYNEQFF
V gene: TRBV20-1; CDR3 protein: CSARGPGNTIYF
V gene: TRBV20-1; CDR3 protein: CSAAGSPSSTDTQYF
V gene: TRBV27; CDR3 protein: CASSSWSGRNEQFF
V gene: TRBV25-1; CDR3 protein: CASSESLDSGQPSSYNSPLHF
V gene: TRBV4-2; CDR3 protein: CASSQVLAGVHEQFF
V gene: TRBV5-1; CDR3 protein: CASSASVGYEQYF